This entry is about one T cell receptor (beta chain). No antigen is known for it. Amplification used 60 V beta primers and 13 J beta primers. Clones were sequenced by immunoSEQ multiplex PCR, and TCRdb holds only the in-frame ones, with some missing. The table has under 40,000 clones, approximately 90% seen once; the top ten hold less than 2.5%. Blood PBMC samples: pre-vaccination, two weeks post third vaccination, and at tumor progression. This sample is drawn from a study of glioma-infiltrating T cells after dendritic cell vaccination. Study results and caveats: Survival was not directly related to TCR clonality in these patients.

Germline V gene lookup returns CDR1 SGHRS and CDR2 YFSETQ. CDR3 length equals 17 residues. Trimming took off 0 bases at V and 0 bases at J, with 13 bases between the two ends. The sequencing here drew on blood, taken before dendritic cell vaccination. The chain combines TRBV5-1 with TRBJ1-3; D is ambiguous. This clonotype was sampled from a human donor with glioblastoma. The CDR3 DNA sequence: TGCGCCAGCAGCTTGGATCAGCGGCAGTTCTCTGGAAACACCATATATTTT. This sequence encodes CASSLDQRQFSGNTIYF. The full variable domain, rest sourced from reference TRBV5-1 and TRBJ1-3, is KAGVTQTPRYLIKTRGQQVTLSCSPISGHRSVSWYQQTPGQGLQFLFEYFSETQRNKGNFPGRFSGRQFSNSRSEMNVSTLELGDSALYLCASSLDQRQFSGNTIYFGEGSWLTVV.